This T cell receptor (beta chain) stems from a study of blood T cell repertoires in COVID-19. Turning to the study itself: Whether acute or convalescent, the COVID-19 samples came from the United States, Italy and Spain. The cDNA or gDNA used as material had been derived from T cells, B-cell-depleted T cells, or PBMCs.

This CDR3 contains 11 residues. The V gene end was trimmed by 6 bases and the J gene end by 6 bases; junction bases not matched to a gene: 3. Germline V gene lookup returns CDR1 DFQATT and CDR2 SNEGSKA (reference sequence). Original processing methods: Reference gene primer amplification gave nucleated cell count estimates. Sequenced by immunoSEQ multiplex PCR; TCRdb stores in-frame clones only, minus some. V and J calls and clone size are those listed in that table; D and trimming were worked out from the DNA. The sample includes about 150,000 clones, 80% to 90% of them seen just once. This chain connects TRBV20-1 to TRBJ2-7; TRBD2 aligns across 9 bases. The sequenced sample consisted of peripheral blood. The clonotype originates from a man between 65 and 85 years old with acute or convalescent COVID-19. CDR3 protein: CSAGLASEQYF. The CDR3 DNA is TGCAGTGCGGGACTAGCCAGCGAGCAGTACTTC.